This TCR beta chain was identified during a study of response to subunit inactivated influenza vaccine. Germline CDR1 reads ENHRY; CDR2 reads SYGVKD. V lost 6 bases to trimming and J lost 5 bases; unmatched junction nucleotides: 5. There are 15 residues in the CDR3. In TCRdb, the RT-PCR reads were re-called with MiXCR into one record per CDR3 protein. The sample gives hundreds of thousands of distinct CDR3 sequences, 25% of which show up once; approximately 2% is in the top ten. This clonotype was seen ten or more times. This sequence originates from a man aged 50 to 60 who received an inactivated influenza vaccine. The chain has TRBV10-3 and TRBJ2-1; 12 bases are shared with TRBD2. The sequences come from CD4+ T cells sorted from PBMCs, collected about 5 days after vaccination. Here the CDR3 reads CAISRLAGVDNEQFF. In nucleotides, the CDR3 is TGTGCCATCAGCCGACTAGCGGGAGTTGACAATGAGCAGTTCTTC.